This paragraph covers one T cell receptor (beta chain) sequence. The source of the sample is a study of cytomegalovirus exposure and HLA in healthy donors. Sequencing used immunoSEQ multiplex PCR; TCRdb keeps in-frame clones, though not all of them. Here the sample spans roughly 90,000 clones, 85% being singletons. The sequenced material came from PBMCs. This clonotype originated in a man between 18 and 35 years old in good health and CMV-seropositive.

The CDR3 DNA reads TGCAGCGTTGCCCCGGATGAGCAGTTCTTC. It translates to CSVAPDEQFF. The chain is built from TRBV29-1 and TRBJ2-1; no definite D call. There are 10 residues in the CDR3. CDR1 is SQVTM, CDR2 ANQGSEA, per germline. The V end lost 4 bases, the J end lost 8 bases, and 6 bases lay between the germline ends.